This TCR beta chain was identified during a study of Ad26.COV2.S vaccination and SARS-CoV-2 variants. Treatment specified: some 19 received Ad26.COV2.S at low or high dose, single or two shots; roughly 5 received placebo; per-sample allocation not given. Specimen acquisition occurred on day 63 following the initial vaccine or placebo injection. Clones were read by immunoSEQ multiplex PCR, and TCRdb kept only the in-frame ones, dropping some. The sample contains hundreds of thousands of clones, about 88% of which appear only once. The sequence was obtained from a person between 18 and 59 years old who received the Ad26.COV2.S COVID-19 vaccine or a placebo. The specimen comprised peripheral blood, sampled in a trial of Ad26.COV2.S vaccine versus placebo.

CDR3 residues: CASTLSGRNEQFF. CDR3 coding DNA: TGTGCCAGCACGCTTAGCGGGAGAAACGAGCAGTTCTTC. This rearrangement joins TRBV27 to TRBJ2-1, with 9 bases identical to TRBD2. Trimming at V came to 7 bases and at J to 10 bases, leaving 8 bases not matched to a gene. The CDR3 contains 13 residues. Looked up from germline, CDR1 is MNHEY and CDR2 is SMNVEV (reference sequence).